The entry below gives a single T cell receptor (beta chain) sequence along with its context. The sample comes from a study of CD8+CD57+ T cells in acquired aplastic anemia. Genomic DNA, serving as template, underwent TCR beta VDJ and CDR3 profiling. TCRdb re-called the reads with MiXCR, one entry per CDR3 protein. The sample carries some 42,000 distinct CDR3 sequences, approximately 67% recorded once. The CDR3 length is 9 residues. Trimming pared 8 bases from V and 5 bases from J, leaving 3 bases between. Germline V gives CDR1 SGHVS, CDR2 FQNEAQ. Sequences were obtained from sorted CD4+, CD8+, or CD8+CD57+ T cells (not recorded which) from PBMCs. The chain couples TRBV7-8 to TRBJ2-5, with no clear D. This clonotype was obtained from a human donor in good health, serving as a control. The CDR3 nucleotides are TGTGCCAGCGGGGAGACCCAGTACTTC. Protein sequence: CASGETQYF.